The text below deals with one T cell receptor (beta chain). This sample was taken from a study of PD-L1 blockade in urothelial cancer. Study at large: Administration of atezolizumab to patients began in the mid-2010s, at 1,200 mg intravenously every 3 weeks. There were a median of approximately 130,000 T cells in blood samples. Patients had undergone 0 to 3 prior chemotherapy regimens.

Locally advanced or metastatic urothelial carcinoma was diagnosed in the patients. The CDR3 runs 15 residues. V was shortened by 0 bases and J by 4 bases, with 12 bases between the two germline ends. CDR1 is MNHEY and CDR2 is SVGAGI in the germline V gene. Data came from immunoSEQ multiplex PCR; TCRdb stores just in-frame clones and leaves some out. This table has roughly 32,000 clones, 65% to 90% appearing once. The source was PBMCs, collected around atezolizumab (anti-PD-L1) treatment. This sequence joins TRBV6-5 and TRBJ1-1; no firm D call. The clonotype comes from a man in his 60s with urothelial cancer. In DNA, the CDR3 is TGTGCCAGCAGTTACTCTTACCAGATTTCCACTGAAGCTTTCTTT. Translation: CASSYSYQISTEAFF.